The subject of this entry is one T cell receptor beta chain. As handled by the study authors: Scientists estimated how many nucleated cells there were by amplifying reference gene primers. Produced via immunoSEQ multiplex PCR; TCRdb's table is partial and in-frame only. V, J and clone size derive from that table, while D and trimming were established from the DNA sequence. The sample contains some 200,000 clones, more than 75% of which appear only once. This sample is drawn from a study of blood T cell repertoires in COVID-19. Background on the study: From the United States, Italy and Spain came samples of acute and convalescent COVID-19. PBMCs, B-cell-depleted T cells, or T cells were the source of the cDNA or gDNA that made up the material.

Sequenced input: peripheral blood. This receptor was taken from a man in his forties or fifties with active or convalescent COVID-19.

This CDR3 reads CASSKLRGNNQPQHF. CDR3 in DNA: TGTGCCAGCAGTAAACTGCGAGGGAACAATCAGCCCCAGCATTTT. The chain combines TRBV28 with TRBJ1-5; D is unresolved. Germline CDR1 MDHEN, CDR2 SYDVKM. Deletions cut 5 bases from V and 3 bases from J, with 14 bases between. The CDR3 is made up of 15 amino acids.